Listed below are T cell receptor beta chains from one sample, sequenced in a study of T cells in Graves' hyperthyroidism and ophthalmopathy. TCRdb reprocessed the multiplex PCR reads with MiXCR, giving one entry per CDR3 protein. This sample has 500,000 or so distinct CDR3 sequences; under 20% occur once, and the top ten carry 17%. Sequenced: blood. These receptors all stem from a woman between 18 and 30 years old with Graves' ophthalmopathy. CDR3s include the opening cysteine and the closing phenylalanine or tryptophan. A D gene is named only where the DNA matches it firmly. Only part of the rows carry a size: once, few, many, or a class if the clone is expanded.

many	NA	TRBV3-1	TRBJ2-7	CASSQDGYEQYF	TGTGCCAGCAGCCAAGACGGCTACGAGCAGTACTTC
many	TRBD2	TRBV28	TRBJ2-3	CASSLIGLAVYQTPGGTDTQYF	TGTGCCAGCAGTTTAATAGGACTAGCGGTTTATCAAACCCCAGGAGGGACAGATACGCAGTATTTT
NA	NA	TRBV7-9	TRBJ2-1	CASSLLLLSSYNEQFF	TGTGCCAGCAGCCTTCTGTTACTTAGCTCCTACAATGAGCAGTTCTTC
NA	NA	TRBV28	TRBJ1-5	CASSRSGWRGQPQHF	TGTGCCAGCAGTCGTTCAGGGTGGAGGGGTCAGCCCCAGCATTTT
NA	NA	TRBV6-4	TRBJ1-6	CASGERAYNSPLHF	TGTGCCAGCGGTGAAAGAGCCTATAATTCACCCCTCCACTTT
NA	TRBD2	TRBV20-1	TRBJ2-7	CSARELAGEYEQYF	TGCAGTGCTAGAGAACTAGCGGGAGAGTATGAGCAGTACTTC
many	TRBD2	TRBV2	TRBJ2-7	CASSLPQGLAGGPVYEQYF	TGTGCCAGCAGTCTCCCTCAGGGACTAGCGGGAGGGCCGGTCTACGAGCAGTACTTC
NA	TRBD2	TRBV28	TRBJ2-2	CASRDSSGNTGELFF	TGTGCCAGCAGGGACTCTAGCGGTAACACCGGGGAGCTGTTTTTT
few	NA	TRBV10-3	TRBJ1-1	CATGSPGNTEAFF	TGTGCCACTGGGTCGCCAGGGAACACTGAAGCTTTCTTT
NA	TRBD1	TRBV4-3	TRBJ1-1	CASSLDRGRITEAFF	TGCGCCAGCAGCCTGGACAGGGGGCGGATCACTGAAGCTTTCTTT
many	NA	TRBV5-1	TRBJ2-3	CASSLEGTSTDTQYF	TGCGCCAGCAGCTTGGAAGGGACTAGCACAGATACGCAGTATTTT
many	NA	TRBV3-1	TRBJ1-2	CASSQGGTSDNYGYTF	TGTGCCAGCAGCCAAGGCGGGACTTCGGATAACTATGGCTACACCTTC
NA	TRBD1	TRBV19	TRBJ1-5	CASSIGWTGDQPQHF	TGTGCCAGTAGTATCGGTTGGACAGGGGATCAGCCCCAGCATTTT
many	NA	TRBV12-3/TRBV12-4	TRBJ1-1	CASSFGVLSLEAFF	TGTGCCAGCAGTTTTGGGGTCCTTTCCTTGGAGGCTTTCTTT
NA	NA	TRBV13	TRBJ2-7	CASSLGGRHGEQYF	TGTGCCAGCAGCTTAGGGGGTCGGCACGGCGAGCAGTACTTC
many	TRBD1	TRBV27	TRBJ1-2	CASSSPTGTGFYGYTF	TGTGCCAGCAGTTCACCTACCGGGACAGGGTTCTATGGCTACACCTTC
many	NA	TRBV5-1	TRBJ1-1	CASRGGTEAFF	TGCGCCAGCAGAGGTGGTACTGAAGCTTTCTTT
many	TRBD1	TRBV9	TRBJ1-5	CASSVDGQGDQPQHF	TGTGCCAGCAGCGTAGACGGACAGGGGGATCAGCCCCAGCATTTT
many	TRBD2	TRBV28	TRBJ2-3	CASTGLAGRYTQYF	TGTGCCAGCACGGGACTAGCGGGAAGGTATACGCAGTATTTT
NA	NA	TRBV7-3	TRBJ1-1	CASSLWGEPFAPRSTEAFF	TGTGCCAGCAGCTTATGGGGGGAACCCTTCGCCCCCCGAAGTACTGAAGCTTTCTTT